This T cell receptor (beta chain) was found in a study of blood T cell repertoires in COVID-19. Whole-study context: Whether acute or convalescent, the COVID-19 samples came from the United States, Italy and Spain. T cells, B-cell-depleted T cells, or PBMCs provided the cDNA or gDNA that served as material.

The germline gives CDR1 SEHNR, CDR2 FQNEAQ (reference sequence). Trimming removed 3 bases from V and 4 bases from J, with 6 bases in between. CDR3 length: 12 residues. Authors' methods: The assay estimated nucleated cells by amplifying reference gene primers. The table came from immunoSEQ multiplex PCR; TCRdb's copy has only in-frame clones and leaves some out. The DNA gave D and trimming, while V, J and clone size come from that table. The sample consists of roughly 260,000 clones, about nine tenths of them appearing once. The specimen sequenced was peripheral blood. The rearrangement uses TRBV7-9 and TRBJ1-2; maybe TRBD1 (5 bases). The TCR originated in a man aged 35-49 years who had recovered from COVID-19. The CDR3 loop is CASSLGPYGYTF. The CDR3 DNA sequence: TGTGCCAGCAGCTTGGGGCCCTATGGCTACACCTTC.